This T cell receptor beta chain comes out of a study of T-cell memory formation after mild COVID-19. MiXCR, run by TCRdb on the 5' RACE reads, gives a single entry per CDR3 protein. The sample holds 250,000 to 300,000 distinct CDR3 sequences, approximately 15% seen once. Sequenced: PBMCs or a T cell subset sorted from them (not recorded which). This sequence originates from a man between 18 and 29 years old who had mild COVID-19 (a few samples of this study predate the infection). Cell type and time point are not known.

This chain's CDR3 is CASRDRGGTGELFF. DNA of the CDR3: TGTGCCAGCAGGGACAGGGGTGGCACCGGGGAGCTGTTTTTT. The chain employs TRBV7-6 and TRBJ2-2; TRBD1 aligns across 9 bases. The CDR3 totals 14 residues. Looked up from germline, CDR1 is SGHVS and CDR2 is FNYEAQ. The J segment lost 4 bases and the V segment lost 6 bases, leaving 3 bases of the junction unmatched.